This record looks at one T cell receptor beta chain sequence and its context. This sample was included in a study of radiotherapy plus CTLA-4 blockade in lung cancer. CDR3 length equals 13 residues. V was clipped by 0 bases and J by 0 bases, with 3 bases between them. Germline CDR1 reads SGHDT; CDR2 reads YYEEEE. Clones were sequenced by immunoSEQ multiplex PCR, and TCRdb holds only the in-frame ones, with some missing. The sample has some 30,000 clones; roughly 79% are singletons. Here the sequenced sample was peripheral blood, taken from a patient treated with radiotherapy plus ipilimumab. The origin of this receptor is a human donor with non-small cell lung cancer that progressed on radiotherapy plus ipilimumab. The V gene is TRBV5-6, the J gene TRBJ2-5; D not resolved. The CDR3 loop reads CASSLGDQETQYF. CDR3 DNA sequence: TGTGCCAGCAGCTTGGGCGACCAAGAGACCCAGTACTTC.